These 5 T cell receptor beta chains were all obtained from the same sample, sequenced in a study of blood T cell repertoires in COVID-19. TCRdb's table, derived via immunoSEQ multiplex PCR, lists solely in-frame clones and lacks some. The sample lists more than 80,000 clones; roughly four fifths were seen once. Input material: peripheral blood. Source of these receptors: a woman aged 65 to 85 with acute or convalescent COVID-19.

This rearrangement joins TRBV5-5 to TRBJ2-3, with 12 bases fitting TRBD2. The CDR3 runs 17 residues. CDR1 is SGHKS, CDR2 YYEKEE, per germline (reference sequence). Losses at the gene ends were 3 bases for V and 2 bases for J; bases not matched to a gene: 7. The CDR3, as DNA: TGTGCCAGCAGCTGGGCTCTAGCGGGGGGGCACACAGATACGCAGTATTTT. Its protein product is CASSWALAGGHTDTQYF.

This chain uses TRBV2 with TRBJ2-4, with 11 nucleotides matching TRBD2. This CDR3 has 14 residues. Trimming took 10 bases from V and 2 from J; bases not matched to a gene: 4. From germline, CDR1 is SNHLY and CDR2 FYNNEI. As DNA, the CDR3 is TGTGCCACATCTAGCGGGGGGACCAAAAACATTCAGTACTTC. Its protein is CATSSGGTKNIQYF.

The CDR3, as DNA: TGTGCTAGTGGTTCCCCGACAGGATTCAACTATGGCTACACCTTC. Amino acid sequence: CASGSPTGFNYGYTF. The chain couples TRBV12-5 to TRBJ1-2; perhaps TRBD1 as D (6 bases). Trimming left V 4 bases short and J 2 bases short, with 14 bases between. Germline V gene lookup returns CDR1 LGHNT and CDR2 FRNRAP. The CDR3 covers 15 residues.

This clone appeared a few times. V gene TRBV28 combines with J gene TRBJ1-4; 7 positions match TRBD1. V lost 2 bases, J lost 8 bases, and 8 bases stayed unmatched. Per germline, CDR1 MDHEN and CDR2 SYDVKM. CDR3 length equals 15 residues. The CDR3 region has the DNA TGTGCCAGCAGTTTAGCACAGGGGTTAGTCGAAAAACTGTTTTTT. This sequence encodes CASSLAQGLVEKLFF. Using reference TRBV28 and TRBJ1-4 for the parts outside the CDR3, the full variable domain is DVKVTQSSRYLVKRTGEKVFLECVQDMDHENMFWYRQDPGLGLRLIYFSYDVKMKEKGDIPEGYSVSREKKERFSLILESASTNQTSMYLCASSLAQGLVEKLFFGSGTQLSVL.

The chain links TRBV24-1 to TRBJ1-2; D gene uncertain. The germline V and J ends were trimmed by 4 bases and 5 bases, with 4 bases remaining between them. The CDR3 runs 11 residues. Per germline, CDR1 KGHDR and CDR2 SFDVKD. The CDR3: CATSDRYGYTF. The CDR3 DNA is TGTGCCACCAGTGACCGTTATGGCTACACCTTC.